These 25 T cell receptor beta chains were all obtained from the same sample, sequenced in a study of T cells in Graves' hyperthyroidism and ophthalmopathy (dated by TCRdb to between 2018 and 2021). Preparation of the library involved multiplex PCR. Data came from an Illumina HiSeq 2000. The TCR beta CDR3 regions were amplified from the RNA transcripts. The TCR CDR3 was subjected to a first round of RT-PCR using the HTBI primer set and the Qiagen OneStep RT-PCR kit. TCRdb trimmed the raw reads at Q25, called clones with MiXCR and kept productive beta chains. Each record represents a unique CDR3 protein, reported with the most common genes and DNA among its rows. This sample gives a few hundred thousand distinct CDR3 sequences in total; roughly 15% of them show up just once. Roughly 13% of the sample is taken by the ten largest. Sequenced material: blood. These receptors all stem from a woman between 40 and 50 years old with Graves' hyperthyroidism that later progressed to Graves' ophthalmopathy.

This clonotype was recorded many times. The gene calls are TRBV27 and TRBJ2-3, with D hard to call. Germline V gives CDR1 MNHEY, CDR2 SMNVEV (reference sequence). Between the trimmed V and J ends, which lost 3 bases and 2 bases, there was a span of 6 bases. The CDR3 covers 13 residues. CDR3 amino acids: CASSLVVTDTQYF. In DNA form, the CDR3 reads TGTGCCAGCAGTTTGGTGGTCACAGATACGCAGTATTTT.

This clonotype has at least ten counts. J is TRBJ2-2 and V is TRBV3-1, with D hard to call. Germline-derived CDR1 and CDR2 are LGHDT and YNNKEL (reference sequence). This CDR3 region has 12 residues. With 4 bases removed from V and 8 bases from J, the gap between germline ends came to 8 bases. CDR3 loop: CASSLKWGELFF. The CDR3 DNA sequence: TGTGCCAGCAGCCTAAAATGGGGGGAGCTGTTTTTT.

Many counts were recorded for this clonotype. V and J are TRBV20-1 and TRBJ2-7; TRBD1 aligns across 9 bases. The J segment lost 0 bases and the V segment lost 5 bases, leaving 5 bases of the junction unmatched. The CDR3 consists of 14 residues. Germline values: CDR1 DFQATT, CDR2 SNEGSKA (reference sequence). The CDR3, as DNA: TGCAGTGCTGGGGGACAGGGCCTCTCCTACGAGCAGTACTTC. Translated, it gives CSAGGQGLSYEQYF.

This clonotype was counted at least ten times. The CDR3 region is CAISEADGRASSILFF. The CDR3 DNA reads TGTGCCATCAGTGAGGCGGACGGCAGGGCTTCGTCTATACTGTTTTTT. The gene calls are TRBV10-3 and TRBJ1-4; D may be TRBD1 (5 bases). V was cut by 2 bases and J by 13 bases, with 23 bases left in between. From germline, CDR1 is ENHRY and CDR2 SYGVKD. The CDR3 is made up of 16 amino acids.

The chain carries TRBV28 and TRBJ1-1; no reliable D call. V lost 7 bases, J lost 0 bases, and 15 bases lay in between. The CDR3 sequence is 15 residues long. CDR1 and CDR2 from the germline V gene are MDHEN and SYDVKM. CDR3 region: CASNLAGWMNTEAFF. CDR3 coding DNA: TGTGCCAGCAATCTGGCAGGATGGATGAACACTGAAGCTTTCTTT.

The chain has TRBV6-2 or TRBV6-3 and TRBJ2-5; 10 bases are a match to TRBD1. The junction had 5 bases not matched to a gene; V was cut back by 10 bases and J by 3 bases. Germline values: CDR1 MNHEY, CDR2 SVGEGT. The CDR3 runs to 13 residues. In DNA, the CDR3 is TGTGCCATAGCCGGGACAGGGGAAGAGACCCAGTACTTC. It yields the protein CAIAGTGEETQYF.

This clonotype was found a few times. The chain combines TRBV9 with TRBJ2-2; D remains ambiguous. Germline V gene sequence: CDR1 SGDLS, CDR2 YYNGEE. Trimming stripped 6 bases from V and 6 bases from J, with 9 bases between. This CDR3 has 12 residues. The CDR3 DNA is TGTGCCAGCACGCCCGACTCCGGGGAGCTGTTTTTT. Protein: CASTPDSGELFF.

This clonotype occurred many times. This chain links TRBV3-1 with TRBJ2-1, with unresolved D. The germline V and J ends were trimmed by 0 bases and 10 bases, with 10 bases remaining between them. Germline V gene sequence: CDR1 LGHDT, CDR2 YNNKEL (reference sequence). The CDR3 is 13 residues long. CDR3 loop: CASSQDVTKEQFF. The DNA of the CDR3 is TGTGCCAGCAGCCAAGACGTGACGAAGGAGCAGTTCTTC.

This clonotype was recorded many times. J is TRBJ2-1 and V is TRBV20-1, with 11 bases lining up with TRBD2. Germline-derived CDR1 and CDR2 are DFQATT and SNEGSKA (reference sequence). The CDR3 has 18 residues. V lost 0 bases and J lost 4; bases outside the gene matches: 11. CDR3 sequence: CSARERISGRALYNEQFF. DNA of the CDR3: TGCAGTGCTAGAGAACGAATTAGCGGGAGGGCCTTGTACAATGAGCAGTTCTTC.

There are many counts of this clonotype. V gene TRBV7-9 combines with J gene TRBJ2-7; perhaps TRBD1 as D (6 bases). CDR1 is SEHNR and CDR2 is FQNEAQ in the germline V gene (reference sequence). V lost 4 bases and J lost 2, with 15 bases in between. CDR3 length: 15 residues. The DNA of the CDR3 is TGTGCCAGCAGCTATACAGGGTCCCGGACCTACGAGCAGTACTTC. This sequence encodes CASSYTGSRTYEQYF.

This clonotype was seen many times. Here the CDR3 reads CASTYRGYEQYF. In DNA form, the CDR3 reads TGTGCCAGCACCTACAGGGGCTACGAGCAGTACTTC. The chain joins TRBV28 to TRBJ2-7; TRBD1 aligns across 7 bases. The CDR3 runs 12 residues. Germline CDR1 and CDR2: MDHEN and SYDVKM. Trimming cost V 7 bases and J 3 bases; bases outside gene matches: 3. Based on the CDR3 plus reference TRBV28 and TRBJ2-7, the full variable domain is DVKVTQSSRYLVKRTGEKVFLECVQDMDHENMFWYRQDPGLGLRLIYFSYDVKMKEKGDIPEGYSVSREKKERFSLILESASTNQTSMYLCASTYRGYEQYFGPGTRLTVT.

The CDR3 DNA sequence: TGCAGTGCTAGAGCAGCGACCCTCCTGGGTGGCTACACCTTC. Protein product: CSARAATLLGGYTF. J is TRBJ1-2 and V is TRBV20-1; unclear D gene. CDR3 size: 14 residues. Germline V gene lookup returns CDR1 DFQATT and CDR2 SNEGSKA (reference sequence). Trimming took 1 base from V and 7 from J, leaving 16 bases between them.

This clonotype was counted only a few times. A much bigger clone sits one base away, suggesting this may be a read error. The rearrangement joins TRBV2 to TRBJ2-3; 7 nucleotides line up with TRBD1. CDR1 and CDR2 from the germline V gene are SNHLY and FYNNEI. V gave up 6 bases and J gave up 0 bases; unmatched junction bases: 9. The CDR3 sequence is 16 residues long. The CDR3 sequence: CASRRQGATSTDTQYF. CDR3 bases: TGTGCCAGCAGGCGACAGGGCGCAACTAGCACAGATACGCAGTATTTT.

The J gene is TRBJ1-2, the V gene TRBV5-1, with D hard to call. The CDR3 has 15 amino acids. Trimming cost V 0 bases and J 0 bases, with 9 bases left between them. Germline loops: CDR1 SGHRS, CDR2 YFSETQ. The CDR3, as DNA: TGCGCCAGCAGCTTGGCCGGAGGGCCTAACTATGGCTACACCTTC. Its protein product is CASSLAGGPNYGYTF. The whole variable domain, filled in from reference TRBV5-1 and TRBJ1-2, reads KAGVTQTPRYLIKTRGQQVTLSCSPISGHRSVSWYQQTPGQGLQFLFEYFSETQRNKGNFPGRFSGRQFSNSRSEMNVSTLELGDSALYLCASSLAGGPNYGYTFGSGTRLTVV.

Many counts were recorded for this clonotype. V and J are TRBV12-3 or TRBV12-4 and TRBJ2-7, with a weak D call TRBD2 (5 bases). The CDR3 sequence is 14 residues long. V was trimmed by 6 bases and J by 3 bases, leaving 15 bases between them. This CDR3 is CASSKPLVSYEQYF. DNA for the CDR3: TGTGCCAGCAGCAAACCACTAGTAAGCTACGAGCAGTACTTC.

This clonotype was counted many times. The V and J genes are TRBV28 and TRBJ1-5; TRBD1 might be the D (6 bases). Between the trimmed V and J ends, which lost 8 bases and 0 bases, there was a span of 20 bases. CDR3 length equals 17 residues. CDR1 MDHEN and CDR2 SYDVKM come from the germline V gene. The CDR3 coding sequence is TGTGCCAGCGATTACATAGGGGGACCGGATAGCAATCAGCCCCAGCATTTT. Amino acids: CASDYIGGPDSNQPQHF.

This clonotype has at least ten counts. V is TRBV6-1 and J is TRBJ2-3, with a tentative D call TRBD1 (6 bases). The CDR3 is 14 residues long. Per germline, CDR1 MNHNS and CDR2 SASEGT. V lost 6 bases and J lost 1, with 11 bases in between. DNA of the CDR3: TGTGCCAGCAGCTACCGACAGGGCACAGATACGCAGTATTTT. This encodes CASSYRQGTDTQYF.

This clonotype was seen a few times. The V gene is TRBV19, the J gene TRBJ1-5, with unresolved D. The CDR3 covers 14 residues. From germline, CDR1 is LNHDA and CDR2 SQIVND (reference sequence). Trimming cost V 7 bases and J 2 bases, with 12 bases left between them. CDR3 region: CASTTQSRNQPQHF. The DNA of the CDR3 is TGTGCCAGTACCACCCAGAGTCGCAATCAGCCCCAGCATTTT.

This clonotype was recorded only once. Possible read error: a much larger clone is one base away. The chain joins TRBV14 to TRBJ2-1; weak D call: TRBD2 (5 bases). Trimming pared 4 bases from V and 14 bases from J, leaving 15 bases between. Germline CDR1 and CDR2: SGHDN and FVKESK. The CDR3 loop spans 12 amino acids. CDR3 DNA: TGTGCCAGCAGCCTTAAGCGGCAGGCAAAGTTCTTC. It encodes CASSLKRQAKFF. Combining the CDR3 with reference TRBV14 and TRBJ2-1 gives the whole variable domain EAGVTQFPSHSVIEKGQTVTLRCDPISGHDNLYWYRRVMGKEIKFLLHFVKESKQDESGMPNNRFLAERTGGTYSTLKVQPAELEDSGVYFCASSLKRQAKFFGPGTRLTVL.

This clonotype showed up just a few times. The chain is built from TRBV5-1 and TRBJ1-4; 9 bases are shared with TRBD1. The CDR3 runs 14 residues. V shed 5 bases and J 8 bases; nucleotides not matched to a gene: 7. CDR1 is SGHRS and CDR2 is YFSETQ in the germline V gene. The CDR3 nucleotides are TGCGCCAGCAGACCCGGGACAGGGAGGGAAAAACTGTTTTTT. It is translated as CASRPGTGREKLFF.

This clonotype was detected many times. This sequence joins TRBV19 and TRBJ2-1; D ambiguous. CDR3 length equals 13 residues. V lost 5 bases and J lost 9, with 14 bases in between. CDR1 is LNHDA and CDR2 is SQIVND in the germline V gene (reference sequence). The CDR3 sequence is CASSWMSTLEQFF. The CDR3 nucleotides read TGTGCCAGTAGTTGGATGAGTACTCTTGAGCAGTTCTTC.

The table lists this clonotype with many counts. This sequence joins TRBV6-1 and TRBJ2-2; 13 positions match TRBD2. V gave up 7 bases and J gave up 0 bases; unmatched junction bases: 2. Germline CDR1 MNHNS, CDR2 SASEGT. This CDR3 has 16 residues. CDR3: CASTGLAGTNTGELFF. CDR3 nucleotide sequence: TGTGCCAGCACGGGACTAGCGGGAACGAACACCGGGGAGCTGTTTTTT.

The chain combines TRBV19 with TRBJ2-7; 10 bases map to TRBD1. The J segment lost 3 bases and the V segment lost 7 bases, leaving 6 bases of the junction unmatched. CDR1 and CDR2 (germline): LNHDA, SQIVND (reference sequence). The CDR3 has 14 amino acids. CDR3 region: CASTPTGGIYEQYF. The CDR3 nucleotides are TGTGCCAGTACTCCGACAGGGGGCATCTACGAGCAGTACTTC.

In this sample, this clonotype turned up many times. The chain has TRBV2 and TRBJ2-4; 9 nucleotides agree with TRBD2. V shed 3 bases and J 7 bases; nucleotides not matched to a gene: 13. The germline gives CDR1 SNHLY, CDR2 FYNNEI. The CDR3 consists of 17 residues. CDR3 nucleotides: TGTGCCAGCAGTGACCGGATAGCGGGAGTGAGGTTGAACATTCAGTACTTC. It specifies CASSDRIAGVRLNIQYF.

The table lists this clonotype with many counts. This chain connects TRBV6-1 to TRBJ1-4; D is unclear. V gave up 2 bases and J gave up 7 bases, with 11 bases separating them. CDR1 MNHNS and CDR2 SASEGT come from the germline V gene. The CDR3 spans 14 residues. CDR3 residues: CASSEHGRAEKLFF. The CDR3 DNA reads TGTGCCAGCAGTGAACACGGGAGGGCTGAAAAACTGTTTTTT.